The TCR beta chain described here comes from a study of blood T cell repertoires in COVID-19. The CDR3 is 13 residues long. With 8 bases clipped from V and 1 base from J, the junction kept 3 bases outside the gene matches. In germline, CDR1 is KGHSH, CDR2 LQKENI. In assigning cohorts, the study relied on participant-reported clinical history. Source study methods: Amplification of reference gene primers provided the estimated nucleated cell counts. Data came from immunoSEQ multiplex PCR; TCRdb stores just in-frame clones and leaves some out. From that table come the V and J calls and clone size; the DNA was used to work out D and trimming. The sample includes roughly 400,000 clones, more than 70% of them seen just once. This clone showed up just a few times.

The receptor was derived from a woman under 30 who had been exposed to COVID-19. The V gene is TRBV18, the J gene TRBJ2-7; 9 positions match TRBD1. Sequencing input: PBMCs or T cells enriched from blood (not recorded which). The CDR3 loop is CASRDRVSYEQYF. The CDR3 DNA follows: TGTGCCAGCCGGGACAGGGTATCCTACGAGCAGTACTTC.